The 27 T cell receptor beta chains presented below share a single source sample, sequenced in a study of cytomegalovirus exposure and HLA in healthy donors. Sequencing used immunoSEQ multiplex PCR; TCRdb keeps in-frame clones, though not all of them. This sample has some 65,000 clones, with about 94% found just once. Sequences were obtained from PBMCs. The receptors shown here come from a man aged 18 to 30 in good health and CMV-seropositive.

The CDR3 loop is CASSRSGGLETSGEYTQYF. CDR3 bases: TGTGCCAGCTCAAGGTCTGGGGGACTGGAGACTAGCGGGGAGTATACGCAGTATTTT. This sequence joins TRBV9 and TRBJ2-3; TRBD2 agrees at 11 bases. With 7 bases clipped from V and 7 bases from J, the junction kept 23 bases outside the gene matches. This CDR3 region has 19 residues. Germline assignment: CDR1 SGDLS and CDR2 YYNGEE.

This chain connects TRBV18 to TRBJ2-5, with 8 bases fitting TRBD1. The CDR3 spans 14 residues. With V trimmed by 4 bases and J by 5 bases, 6 bases remained unmatched. In germline, CDR1 is KGHSH, CDR2 LQKENI. For the CDR3, the DNA is TGTGCCAGCTCACTGGGACAGGTTTCCGAGACCCAGTACTTC. Translated: CASSLGQVSETQYF. The whole variable domain, filled in from reference TRBV18 and TRBJ2-5, reads NAGVMQNPRHLVRRRGQEARLRCSPMKGHSHVYWYRQLPEEGLKFMVYLQKENIIDESGMPKERFSAEFPKEGPSILRIQQVVRGDSAAYFCASSLGQVSETQYFGPGTRLLVL.

The chain links TRBV4-1 to TRBJ1-2; possible D gene TRBD1, 6 bases. Trimming shortened V by 0 bases and J by 1 base, and 9 bases separated the two germline ends. The germline V gene encodes CDR1 MGHRA and CDR2 YSYEKL. The CDR3 loop spans 15 amino acids. In DNA, the CDR3 is TGCGCCAGCAGCCAAGACAGGGGATATAACTATGGCTACACCTTC. Translating it yields CASSQDRGYNYGYTF.

The chain is built from TRBV4-1 and TRBJ2-7; 12 bases align to TRBD2. V dropped 6 bases and J dropped 2; count of bases not matched to a gene: 5. This CDR3 has 15 residues. Per germline, CDR1 MGHRA and CDR2 YSYEKL. CDR3 amino acids: CASSPSGGVAYEQYF. The DNA for the CDR3 is TGCGCCAGCAGTCCTAGCGGGGGGGTTGCCTACGAGCAGTACTTC.

V and J are TRBV9 and TRBJ2-5; D might be TRBD1 (5 bases). The V gene's germline CDR1 is SGDLS and CDR2 YYNGEE. The CDR3 runs to 14 residues. Trimming cost V 0 bases and J 8 bases, with 14 bases left between them. This CDR3 reads CASSVDGQFDTQYF. For the CDR3, the DNA is TGTGCCAGCAGCGTAGACGGACAATTTGACACCCAGTACTTC.

V gene TRBV9 combines with J gene TRBJ2-1, with 9 positions matching TRBD2. V lost 5 bases, J lost 6 bases, and 6 bases stayed unmatched. The CDR3 consists of 14 residues. CDR1 is SGDLS, CDR2 YYNGEE, per germline. The CDR3 spells CASRPGLAVNEQFF. In nucleotides, the CDR3 is TGTGCCAGCAGACCGGGACTAGCAGTCAATGAGCAGTTCTTC.

V gene TRBV27 combines with J gene TRBJ2-3; TRBD2 matches 9 bases. The CDR3 contains 15 residues. Germline assignment: CDR1 MNHEY and CDR2 SMNVEV (reference sequence). Trimming removed 3 bases from V and 4 bases from J; junction bases left unmatched: 5. CDR3 residues: CASSFGRGGADTQYF. CDR3 DNA: TGTGCCAGCAGTTTTGGGCGGGGGGGGGCAGATACGCAGTATTTT.

The chain uses TRBV2 and TRBJ2-7; TRBD1 aligns across 8 bases. This CDR3 region has 16 residues. With V trimmed by 3 bases and J by 6 bases, 13 bases remained unmatched. Germline CDR1 is SNHLY and CDR2 is FYNNEI. CDR3 residues: CASSERMDRARLEQYF. The CDR3 region has the DNA TGTGCCAGCAGTGAGAGAATGGACAGGGCCCGTCTCGAGCAGTACTTC.

This rearrangement joins TRBV7-2 to TRBJ2-1; 7 positions agree with TRBD2. V lost 3 bases and J lost 4; bases outside the gene matches: 9. The V gene's germline CDR1 is SGHTA and CDR2 FQGNSA. The CDR3 totals 16 residues. As DNA, the CDR3 is TGTGCCAGCAGCTTGCTTCTGGCTAGCGGATACAATGAGCAGTTCTTC. Translation gives CASSLLLASGYNEQFF.

This chain's CDR3 is CASSPLGTANYGYTF. The CDR3 nucleotides read TGCGCCAGCAGCCCACTAGGGACAGCTAACTATGGCTACACCTTC. V usage is TRBV4-1 and J usage is TRBJ1-2; 7 bases are shared with TRBD1. The CDR3 is 15 amino acids. The V gene end was trimmed by 4 bases and the J gene end by 0 bases; junction bases not matched to a gene: 5. The V gene's germline CDR1 is MGHRA and CDR2 YSYEKL.

The CDR3, as DNA: TGTGCCAGCTCACTCGACCAAGAGACCCAGTACTTC. Its translation: CASSLDQETQYF. This chain links TRBV18 with TRBJ2-5, with no clear D. This CDR3 is built from 12 residues. Germline CDR1 reads KGHSH; CDR2 reads LQKENI. The germline V and J ends were trimmed by 4 bases and 0 bases, with 3 bases remaining between them.

The sample holds one count of this clone. CDR3 residues: CASSIPGSYEQYF. The DNA for the CDR3 is TGTGCCAGCAGTATACCGGGATCCTACGAGCAGTACTTC. The chain links TRBV27 to TRBJ2-7; perhaps TRBD2 as D (5 bases). The V gene's germline CDR1 is MNHEY and CDR2 SMNVEV (reference sequence). This CDR3 spans 13 amino acids. Trimming cost V 5 bases and J 1 base, with 9 bases left between them.

This chain uses TRBV6-1 with TRBJ1-5; D uncertain. CDR1 and CDR2 from the germline V gene are MNHNS and SASEGT. The CDR3 runs to 13 residues. V lost 8 bases and J 2 bases, leaving 10 bases between the germline ends. In DNA form, the CDR3 reads TGTGCCAGCGAGGTTCATGGCAATCAGCCCCAGCATTTT. It translates to CASEVHGNQPQHF.

The chain is built from TRBV30 and TRBJ2-7; weak D call: TRBD1 (6 bases). Germline assignment: CDR1 GTSNPN and CDR2 SVGIG (reference sequence). The CDR3 runs 15 residues. V shed 0 bases and J shed 4 bases, with 16 bases lying between them. The CDR3 reads CAWSVPPGQPYEQYF. CDR3 nucleotide sequence: TGTGCCTGGAGTGTCCCCCCCGGACAGCCATACGAGCAGTACTTC.

V gene TRBV6-5 combines with J gene TRBJ1-5; D is possibly TRBD1 (5 bases). With 6 bases removed from V and 4 bases from J, the gap between germline ends came to 10 bases. The germline V gene has CDR1 MNHEY and CDR2 SVGAGI. The CDR3 covers 13 residues. CDR3 region: CASSRQLNQPQHF. CDR3 sequence (DNA): TGTGCCAGCAGCCGACAGTTAAATCAGCCCCAGCATTTT.

In regard to this clone: In the same sample, other DNA sequences code for this CDR3. This rearrangement joins TRBV28 to TRBJ1-2, with D unclear. Looked up from germline, CDR1 is MDHEN and CDR2 is SYDVKM. This CDR3 is built from 13 residues. Trimming took 5 bases from V and 0 from J, leaving 7 bases between them. CDR3 sequence: CASSPVANYGYTF. The DNA of the CDR3 is TGTGCCAGCAGTCCCGTAGCTAACTATGGCTACACCTTC.

V usage is TRBV6-1 and J usage is TRBJ1-3, with a possible D match to TRBD1 (5 bases). There are 15 residues in the CDR3. V lost 7 bases and J lost 2, with 15 bases in between. Germline values: CDR1 MNHNS, CDR2 SASEGT. CDR3 sequence: CASKEGISPGNTIYF. As DNA, the CDR3 is TGTGCCAGCAAGGAGGGGATCTCCCCTGGAAACACCATATATTTT.

The chain links TRBV18 to TRBJ1-5, with 10 bases aligning to TRBD1. V was clipped by 3 bases and J by 2 bases; unmatched bases: 4. Germline V gene data show CDR1 as KGHSH and CDR2 as LQKENI. This CDR3 is built from 16 residues. CDR3 in amino acids: CASSPGQGIGNQPQHF. CDR3 coding DNA: TGTGCCAGCTCACCGGGACAGGGGATCGGCAATCAGCCCCAGCATTTT. Full variable domain (missing parts from reference TRBV18 and TRBJ1-5): NAGVMQNPRHLVRRRGQEARLRCSPMKGHSHVYWYRQLPEEGLKFMVYLQKENIIDESGMPKERFSAEFPKEGPSILRIQQVVRGDSAAYFCASSPGQGIGNQPQHFGDGTRLSIL.

This clone was seen only once. This chain links TRBV7-2 with TRBJ2-4; D uncertain. This CDR3 is 16 amino acids long. The germline CDR1 and CDR2 sequences are SGHTA and FQGNSA. V dropped 2 bases and J dropped 0 bases, with 11 bases sitting between them. The CDR3 DNA reads TGTGCCAGCAGCTTATCTGGAGTGCTAGCCAAAAACATTCAGTACTTC. Its translation: CASSLSGVLAKNIQYF.

The V gene is TRBV12-5, the J gene TRBJ1-5, with D unclear. V lost 0 bases and J 1 base, leaving 4 bases between the germline ends. The germline CDR1 and CDR2 sequences are LGHNT and FRNRAP. The CDR3 has 14 amino acids. The CDR3: CASGLVHSNQPQHF. The DNA for the CDR3 is TGTGCTAGTGGTTTGGTACACAGCAATCAGCCCCAGCATTTT.

CDR3 sequence reads: CASSPEGGRNQPQHF. CDR3 sequence (DNA): TGTGCCAGCAGTCCGGAGGGGGGGCGCAATCAGCCCCAGCATTTT. J is TRBJ1-5 and V is TRBV28; D is perhaps TRBD1 (6 bases). The V end lost 5 bases, the J end lost 2 bases, and 13 bases lay between the germline ends. This CDR3 contains 15 residues. Germline CDR1 is MDHEN and CDR2 is SYDVKM.

This chain joins TRBV11-2 and TRBJ1-1; 7 bases align to TRBD1. V shed 5 bases, J shed 1 base, and the junction held 4 bases outside the gene matches. Germline V gene data show CDR1 as SGHAT and CDR2 as FQNNGV. The CDR3 has 14 amino acids. The CDR3 region has the DNA TGTGCCAGCAGCCTGGGGACAGCGAACACTGAAGCTTTCTTT. Its translation: CASSLGTANTEAFF.

The J gene is TRBJ1-4, the V gene TRBV6-6, with D unclear. The CDR3 has 11 amino acids. Looked up from germline, CDR1 is MNHNY and CDR2 is SVGAGI (reference sequence). Between the trimmed V and J ends, which lost 7 bases and 5 bases, there was a span of 5 bases. Written as DNA, the CDR3 is TGTGCCAGCATGCGAAATGAAAAACTGTTTTTT. Protein sequence: CASMRNEKLFF.

The chain uses TRBV10-3 and TRBJ2-3; 12 bases align to TRBD2. Germline loops: CDR1 ENHRY, CDR2 SYGVKD. The CDR3 totals 14 residues. V trimming: 8 bases; J trimming: 7 bases; junction bases outside the gene matches: 7. CDR3 region: CAIATSGSGYTQYF. The CDR3 DNA sequence: TGTGCCATCGCGACTAGCGGGAGCGGGTATACGCAGTATTTT.

The chain recombines TRBV2 with TRBJ1-1, with 8 nucleotides matching TRBD1. From germline, CDR1 is SNHLY and CDR2 FYNNEI. V was clipped by 4 bases and J by 3 bases; unmatched bases: 4. This CDR3 has 14 residues. The CDR3 region is CASSGTGRDTEAFF. In DNA form, the CDR3 reads TGTGCCAGCAGTGGGACAGGGCGGGACACTGAAGCTTTCTTT.

The J gene is TRBJ2-3, the V gene TRBV7-2; the match to TRBD1 covers 7 bases. This CDR3 is 14 amino acids long. With V trimmed by 5 bases and J by 1 base, 3 bases remained unmatched. Germline values: CDR1 SGHTA, CDR2 FQGNSA. For the CDR3, the DNA is TGTGCCAGCAGCCAAGGGGGCCGCACAGATACGCAGTATTTT. This codes for CASSQGGRTDTQYF.

The chain recombines TRBV15 with TRBJ2-3, with D possibly TRBD2 on 6 matching bases. The V gene's germline CDR1 is LNHNV and CDR2 YYDKDF (reference sequence). This CDR3 is 15 amino acids long. Trimming removed 0 bases from V and 5 bases from J, with 12 bases in between. The CDR3 loop reads CATSRERGTIDTQYF. The CDR3 DNA follows: TGTGCCACCAGCAGAGAGCGGGGTACGATAGATACGCAGTATTTT.